Below, 13 T cell receptor beta chains from the same sample are listed, as sequenced in a study of blood T cell repertoires in COVID-19. Assay: immunoSEQ multiplex PCR; the TCRdb copy retains only in-frame clones and omits some. The repertoire holds 200,000 to 250,000 clones, with about nine tenths as singletons. Sequencing used PBMCs or T cells enriched from blood (not recorded which). The receptors here all came from a woman aged 25 to 39 with acute COVID-19.

The V call is TRBV14, the J call TRBJ2-3; 11 bases line up with TRBD2. CDR1 and CDR2 from the germline V gene are SGHDN and FVKESK. Trimming removed 2 bases from V and 2 bases from J; junction bases left unmatched: 6. There are 17 residues in the CDR3. CDR3 loop: CASSQLGLAGYTDTQYF. The DNA of the CDR3 is TGTGCCAGCAGCCAACTAGGACTAGCGGGCTACACAGATACGCAGTATTTT.

This sequence joins TRBV7-8 and TRBJ1-6, with D perhaps matching TRBD1 (6 bases). This CDR3 comprises 16 residues. Trimming took off 4 bases at V and 0 bases at J, with 10 bases between the two ends. CDR1 and CDR2 (germline): SGHVS, FQNEAQ. The CDR3 is CASSYGQSSYNSPLHF. The CDR3 bases are TGTGCCAGCAGCTACGGACAGAGCTCCTATAATTCACCCCTCCACTTT.

The gene calls are TRBV18 and TRBJ2-5; 7 positions agree with TRBD2. The CDR3 loop spans 14 amino acids. Per germline, CDR1 KGHSH and CDR2 LQKENI. J lost 2 bases, V lost 5 bases, and 5 bases had no gene match. The DNA of the CDR3 is TGTGCCAGCTCAACGACTAGCAGACAAGAGACCCAGTACTTC. This encodes CASSTTSRQETQYF.

This chain joins TRBV28 and TRBJ1-2; D may be TRBD1 (6 bases). The CDR3 spans 16 residues. Germline V gene lookup returns CDR1 MDHEN and CDR2 SYDVKM. Trimming left V 10 bases short and J 4 bases short, with 25 bases between. Here the CDR3 DNA reads TGTGCCACCAGCCTAGATGGGGTACAGGGCCCCTATGGCTACACCTTC. Translation: CATSLDGVQGPYGYTF.

The chain joins TRBV3-1 (or the pseudogene TRBV3-2) to TRBJ1-1, with TRBD1 matching over 7 bases. Germline CDR1 is LGHDT and CDR2 is YNNKEL (reference sequence). V dropped 5 bases and J dropped 0; count of bases not matched to a gene: 12. The CDR3 length is 17 residues. The CDR3 DNA reads TGTGCCAGCAGCTCCTCCCCGGGACAGATCATGAACACTGAAGCTTTCTTT. Amino acid sequence: CASSSSPGQIMNTEAFF.

The chain has TRBV5-5 and TRBJ2-1, with 9 bases matching TRBD2. The germline CDR1 and CDR2 sequences are SGHKS and YYEKEE (reference sequence). The CDR3 is 14 residues long. V lost 4 bases to trimming and J lost 5 bases; unmatched junction nucleotides: 4. CDR3 region: CASSPTSGNNEQFF. The CDR3 DNA reads TGTGCCAGCAGCCCGACTAGCGGCAACAATGAGCAGTTCTTC. Based on the CDR3 plus reference TRBV5-5 and TRBJ2-1, the full variable domain is DAGVTQSPTHLIKTRGQQVTLRCSPISGHKSVSWYQQVLGQGPQFIFQYYEKEERGRGNFPDRFSARQFPNYSSELNVNALLLGDSALYLCASSPTSGNNEQFFGPGTRLTVL.

The chain combines TRBV12-5 with TRBJ2-2, with D unresolved. The CDR3 extends over 12 amino acids. V dropped 3 bases and J dropped 6 bases, with 5 bases sitting between them. Germline assignment: CDR1 LGHNT and CDR2 FRNRAP. The CDR3 nucleotides read TGTGCTAGTGGTTTTTTCGCCGGGGAGCTGTTTTTT. This encodes CASGFFAGELFF.

V usage is TRBV19 and J usage is TRBJ1-5; 7 bases align to TRBD1. This CDR3 region has 13 residues. V lost 6 bases to trimming and J lost 9 bases; unmatched junction nucleotides: 8. Germline loops: CDR1 LNHDA, CDR2 SQIVND (reference sequence). DNA for the CDR3: TGTGCCAGTAGAAAAGGACAGGTAGGGCCCCAGCATTTT. It is translated as CASRKGQVGPQHF.

The chain couples TRBV2 to TRBJ1-2; the match to TRBD1 covers 8 bases. V dropped 3 bases and J dropped 2; count of bases not matched to a gene: 14. The CDR3 consists of 18 residues. Germline V gene lookup returns CDR1 SNHLY and CDR2 FYNNEI. CDR3 region: CASSEGDRIEIGNYGYTF. The CDR3 DNA reads as TGTGCCAGCAGTGAGGGGGACAGGATAGAAATTGGAAACTATGGCTACACCTTC.

This clone was recorded only once. V usage is TRBV29-1 and J usage is TRBJ2-3, with a possible D match to TRBD2 (5 bases). The CDR3 is 13 residues long. Germline CDR1 SQVTM, CDR2 ANQGSEA. V lost 4 bases, J lost 0 bases, and 8 bases lay in between. The CDR3 here is CSVGRTSTDTQYF. The CDR3 nucleotides are TGCAGCGTTGGCAGGACTAGCACAGATACGCAGTATTTT.

The rearrangement links TRBV5-1 to TRBJ1-1; D is undetermined. V lost 2 bases, J lost 6 bases, and 11 bases lay in between. Germline CDR1 SGHRS, CDR2 YFSETQ. This CDR3 has 13 amino acids. This CDR3 reads CASSFTGNAEAFF. DNA for the CDR3: TGCGCCAGCAGCTTTACGGGGAATGCTGAAGCTTTCTTT.

The chain carries TRBV7-2 and TRBJ2-5; the match to TRBD1 covers 8 bases. The CDR3 covers 17 residues. Germline CDR1 and CDR2: SGHTA and FQGNSA. V shed 0 bases and J 4 bases; nucleotides not matched to a gene: 10. CDR3 coding DNA: TGTGCCAGCAGCTTAGCGTCCCGACAGGGGAGGATAGAGACCCAGTACTTC. Translated, it gives CASSLASRQGRIETQYF. The variable domain in full, with the rest retrieved from reference TRBV7-2 and TRBJ2-5, is GAGVSQSPSNKVTEKGKDVELRCDPISGHTALYWYRQSLGQGLEFLIYFQGNSAPDKSGLPSDRFSAERTGGSVSTLTIQRTQQEDSAVYLCASSLASRQGRIETQYFGPGTRLLVL.

This chain links TRBV4-1 with TRBJ2-1; TRBD1 matches 10 bases. V gave up 0 bases and J gave up 6 bases; unmatched junction bases: 5. CDR3 length: 16 amino acids. Germline V lookup: CDR1 MGHRA, CDR2 YSYEKL. The CDR3 nucleotides read TGCGCCAGCAGCCAAGACGCCGGGACAGGGGTCAATGAGCAGTTCTTC. Its protein product is CASSQDAGTGVNEQFF.